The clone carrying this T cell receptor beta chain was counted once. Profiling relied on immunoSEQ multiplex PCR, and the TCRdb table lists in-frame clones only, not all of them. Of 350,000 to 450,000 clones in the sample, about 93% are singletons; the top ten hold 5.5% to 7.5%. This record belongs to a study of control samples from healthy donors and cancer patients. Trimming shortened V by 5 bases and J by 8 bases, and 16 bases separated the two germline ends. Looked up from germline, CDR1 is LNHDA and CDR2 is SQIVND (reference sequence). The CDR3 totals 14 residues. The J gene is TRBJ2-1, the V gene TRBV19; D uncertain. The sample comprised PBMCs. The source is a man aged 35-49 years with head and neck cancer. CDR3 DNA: TGTGCCAGTAGTGGGCTCACTTCTAGACATGAGCAGTTCTTC. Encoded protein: CASSGLTSRHEQFF.